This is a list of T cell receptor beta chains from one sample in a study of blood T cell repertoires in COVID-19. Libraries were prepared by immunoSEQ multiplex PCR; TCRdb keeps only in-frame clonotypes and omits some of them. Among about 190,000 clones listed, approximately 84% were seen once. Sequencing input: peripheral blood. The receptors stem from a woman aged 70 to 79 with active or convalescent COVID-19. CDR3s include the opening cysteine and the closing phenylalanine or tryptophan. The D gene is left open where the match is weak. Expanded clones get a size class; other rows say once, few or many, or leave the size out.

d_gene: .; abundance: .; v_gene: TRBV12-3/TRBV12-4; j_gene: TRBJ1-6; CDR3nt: TGTGCCAGCAGGACAAAGGAGGGTTCACCCCTCCACTTT; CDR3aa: CASRTKEGSPLHF
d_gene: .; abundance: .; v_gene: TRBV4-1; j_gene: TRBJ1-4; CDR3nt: TGCGCCAGCAGCCTAAAACACGACGGGGGGGCGAGGGAAAAACTGTTTTTT; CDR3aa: CASSLKHDGGAREKLFF
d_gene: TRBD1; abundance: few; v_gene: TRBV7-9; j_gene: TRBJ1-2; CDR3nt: TGTGCCAGCAGCCCCACCGGGGACAGGCTCTATGGCTACACCTTC; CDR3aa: CASSPTGDRLYGYTF
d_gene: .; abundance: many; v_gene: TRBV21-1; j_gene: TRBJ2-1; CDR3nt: TGTGCCAGCAGCAAAGGCGGCTCCTACAATGAGCAGTTCTTC; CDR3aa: CASSKGGSYNEQFF
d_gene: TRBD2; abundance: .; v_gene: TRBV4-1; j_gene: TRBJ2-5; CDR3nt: TGCGCCAGCAGCCCGGGACTAGCGGGAGCAATACAAGAGACCCAGTACTTC; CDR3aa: CASSPGLAGAIQETQYF
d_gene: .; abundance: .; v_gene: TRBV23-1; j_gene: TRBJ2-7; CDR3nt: TGCGCCAGCTCACAGGGGAGGCCCTACGAGCAGTACTTC; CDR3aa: CASSQGRPYEQYF
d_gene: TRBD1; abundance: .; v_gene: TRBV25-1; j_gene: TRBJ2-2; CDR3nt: TGTGCCAGCAGGGGACAGGGTAACACCGGGGAGCTGTTTTTT; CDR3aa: CASRGQGNTGELFF
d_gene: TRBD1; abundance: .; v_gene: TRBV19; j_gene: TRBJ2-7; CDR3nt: TGTGCCAGTAGTATTGACAGGGGCCCATACGAGCAGTACTTC; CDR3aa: CASSIDRGPYEQYF
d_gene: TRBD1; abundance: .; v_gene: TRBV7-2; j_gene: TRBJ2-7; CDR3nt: TGTGCCAGCAGCTTAGCTCGTGAGGGGACAGGAAGCCCCTACGAGCAGTACTTC; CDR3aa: CASSLAREGTGSPYEQYF
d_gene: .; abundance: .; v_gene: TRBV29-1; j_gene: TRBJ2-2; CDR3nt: TGCAGCGTGGGGGGAGCCGGGGAGCTGTTTTTT; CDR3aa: CSVGGAGELFF
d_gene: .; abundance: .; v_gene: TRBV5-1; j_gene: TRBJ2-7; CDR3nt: TGCGCCAGCAGCTTGGAAGGACTGTCCTACGAGCAGTACTTC; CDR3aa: CASSLEGLSYEQYF
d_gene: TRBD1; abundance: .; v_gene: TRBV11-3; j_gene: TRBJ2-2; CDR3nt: TGTGCCAGCAGCTTAGGACAGGGTGTCGGGGAGCTGTTTTTT; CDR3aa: CASSLGQGVGELFF
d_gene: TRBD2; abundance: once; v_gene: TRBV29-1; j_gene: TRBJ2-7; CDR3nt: TGCAGCGTTCAGACCAGCGGGAGAGGTTACGAGCAGTACTTC; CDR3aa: CSVQTSGRGYEQYF
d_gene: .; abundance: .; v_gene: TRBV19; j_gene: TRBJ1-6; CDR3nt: TGTGCCAGTAGTATAGATCTCATCGGTTATTCACCCCTCCACTTT; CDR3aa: CASSIDLIGYSPLHF
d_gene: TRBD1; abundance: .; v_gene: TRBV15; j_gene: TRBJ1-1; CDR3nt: TGTGCCACCAGCAGAGGGACAGGGGGCTTGAACACTGAAGCTTTCTTT; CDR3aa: CATSRGTGGLNTEAFF
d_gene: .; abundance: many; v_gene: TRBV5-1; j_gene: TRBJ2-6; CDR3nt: TGCGCCAGCAGATTGGTGGCGGCTGGGGCCAACGTCCTGACTTTC; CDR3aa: CASRLVAAGANVLTF
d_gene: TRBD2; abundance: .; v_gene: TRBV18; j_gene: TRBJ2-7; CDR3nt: TGTGCCAGCTCACCACCGGGACTAGCGGCCGCCTACGAGCAGTACTTC; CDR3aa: CASSPPGLAAAYEQYF
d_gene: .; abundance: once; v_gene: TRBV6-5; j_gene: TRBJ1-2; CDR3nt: TGTGCCAGCAGTTACTCGAGGACTTACTATGGCTACACCTTC; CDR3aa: CASSYSRTYYGYTF
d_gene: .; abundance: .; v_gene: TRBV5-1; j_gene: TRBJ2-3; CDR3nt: TGCGCCAGCAGCCCCTCGCCCAACTCCCAAAATACGCAGTATTTT; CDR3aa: CASSPSPNSQNTQYF
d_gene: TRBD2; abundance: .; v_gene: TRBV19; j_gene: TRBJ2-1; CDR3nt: TGTGCCAGTAGTATGGGGACTAGGGCTAACAATGAGCAGTTCTTC; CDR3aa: CASSMGTRANNEQFF
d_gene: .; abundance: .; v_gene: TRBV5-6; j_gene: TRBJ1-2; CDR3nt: TGTGCCAGCAGCTCGGTATCCGGGGGTAACTATGGCTACACCTTC; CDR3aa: CASSSVSGGNYGYTF
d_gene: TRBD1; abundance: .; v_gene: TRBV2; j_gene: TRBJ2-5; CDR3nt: TGTGCCAGCAGTGGGACAGGGGGCAAAGAGACCCAGTACTTC; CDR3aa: CASSGTGGKETQYF
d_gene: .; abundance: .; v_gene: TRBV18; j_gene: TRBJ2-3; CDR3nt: TGTGCCAGCTCAAGGGGGACAGATACGCAGTATTTT; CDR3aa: CASSRGTDTQYF
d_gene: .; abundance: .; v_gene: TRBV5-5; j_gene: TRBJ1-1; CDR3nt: TGTGCCAGCAGCTTCGGCTTTCGAGGTGCCTTTGAAGCTTTCTTT; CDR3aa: CASSFGFRGAFEAFF
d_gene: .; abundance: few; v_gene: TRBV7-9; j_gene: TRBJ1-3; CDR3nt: TGTGCCAGCAGCTTAGAGGTCAGGGCGGAATTT; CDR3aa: CASSLEVRAEF
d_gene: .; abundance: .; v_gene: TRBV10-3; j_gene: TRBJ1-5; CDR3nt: TGTGCCATCGGCCAAAATCAGCCCCAGCATTTT; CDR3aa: CAIGQNQPQHF
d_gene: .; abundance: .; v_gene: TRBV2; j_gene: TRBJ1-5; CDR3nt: TGTGCCAGCAGTGAAGCGCTTACAGATAATCAGCCCCAGCATTTT; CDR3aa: CASSEALTDNQPQHF
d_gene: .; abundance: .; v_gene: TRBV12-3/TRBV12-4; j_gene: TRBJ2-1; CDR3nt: TGTGCCAGCAGTTCAGTAACCCAGGGTGAGCAGTTCTTC; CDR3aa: CASSSVTQGEQFF
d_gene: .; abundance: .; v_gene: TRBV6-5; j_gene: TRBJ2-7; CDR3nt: TGTGCCAGCAGTTACCCGGGACTTTCCCGGGGTGACGAGCAGTACTTC; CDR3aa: CASSYPGLSRGDEQYF
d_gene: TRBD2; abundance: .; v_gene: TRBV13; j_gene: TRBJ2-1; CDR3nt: TGTGCCAGCAGCTTTTCACTAGCGGGAGTTCGCAATGAGCAGTTCTTC; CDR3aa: CASSFSLAGVRNEQFF
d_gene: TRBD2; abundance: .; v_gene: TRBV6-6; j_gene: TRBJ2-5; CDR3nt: TGTGCCAGCAGTTTCATGGCTAGCGGGAGCCAAGAGACCCAGTACTTC; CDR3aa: CASSFMASGSQETQYF
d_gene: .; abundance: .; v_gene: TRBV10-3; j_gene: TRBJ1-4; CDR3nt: TGTGCCATCAGTGCCGGACAGTTAGGGGGTCGTGAAAAACTGTTTTTT; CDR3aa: CAISAGQLGGREKLFF
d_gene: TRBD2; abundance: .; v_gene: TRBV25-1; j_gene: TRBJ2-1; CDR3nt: TGTGCCAGCAGTGTAGCGGGAAATCACAATGAGCAGTTCTTC; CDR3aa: CASSVAGNHNEQFF
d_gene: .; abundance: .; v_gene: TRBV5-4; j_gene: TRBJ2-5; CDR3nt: TGTGCCAGCAGCTTGCCCCCGGGGGAGACCCAGTACTTC; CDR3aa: CASSLPPGETQYF
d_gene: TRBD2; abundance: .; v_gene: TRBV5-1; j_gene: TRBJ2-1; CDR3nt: TGCGCCAGCAGCTTGTCAGGGACTAGCGGGATGGAGGCTGAGCAGTTCTTC; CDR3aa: CASSLSGTSGMEAEQFF
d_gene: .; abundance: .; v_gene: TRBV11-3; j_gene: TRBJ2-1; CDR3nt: TGTGCCAGCAGCTTAGATGGAGTGACTTACAATGAGCAGTTCTTC; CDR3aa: CASSLDGVTYNEQFF
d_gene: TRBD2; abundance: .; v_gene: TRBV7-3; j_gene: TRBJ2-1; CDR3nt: TGTGCCAGCAGCTTAGGACTAGAACGGGATGAGCAGTTCTTC; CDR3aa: CASSLGLERDEQFF
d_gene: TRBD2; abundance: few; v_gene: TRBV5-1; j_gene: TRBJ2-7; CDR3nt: TGCGCCAGCAGCCGGACTAGCGGAAACTACGAGCAGTACTTC; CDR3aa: CASSRTSGNYEQYF
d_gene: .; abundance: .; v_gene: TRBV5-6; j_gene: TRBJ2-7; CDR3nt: TGTGCCAGCAGCGCTACAGGGATCCCGAAGAGCGAGCAGTACTTC; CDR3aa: CASSATGIPKSEQYF